These T cell receptor beta chains were read from a single sample in a study of TIL therapy for anti-PD-1-resistant metastatic lung cancer. Sequenced by immunoSEQ multiplex PCR; TCRdb stores in-frame clones only, minus some. The sample yields 95,000 or so clones, 55% to 75% seen once. Here the sequenced sample was tumor tissue, taken at baseline. Receptors were obtained from a person between 25 and 80 years old with non-small cell lung cancer. The CDR3 runs from the conserved cysteine through the conserved F or W. The order of the fields is D gene, clone size, V gene, J gene, CDR3 DNA, CDR3 protein. A D gene is named only where the DNA matches it firmly. The listing skips clone size in some rows; elsewhere it reads once, few, many or a size class.

d_gene: .
abundance: few
v_gene: TRBV9
j_gene: TRBJ1-2
CDR3nt: TGTGCCAGCAGCGTAGTTCCGGAGGGGTATGGCTACACCTTC
CDR3aa: CASSVVPEGYGYTF

d_gene: .
abundance: many
v_gene: TRBV7-9
j_gene: TRBJ1-3
CDR3nt: TGTGCCAGCAGCTTACAGGGACGATCTGGAAACACCATATATTTT
CDR3aa: CASSLQGRSGNTIYF

d_gene: TRBD1
abundance: .
v_gene: TRBV18
j_gene: TRBJ2-7
CDR3nt: TGTGCCAGCTCACCCCCGGGACAGGGGTACGAGCAGTACTTC
CDR3aa: CASSPPGQGYEQYF

d_gene: TRBD1
abundance: .
v_gene: TRBV24-1
j_gene: TRBJ1-2
CDR3nt: TGTGCCACCAGTGACCCGGGGACAGGCTATGGCTACACCTTC
CDR3aa: CATSDPGTGYGYTF

d_gene: TRBD2
abundance: many
v_gene: TRBV2
j_gene: TRBJ2-7
CDR3nt: TGTGCCAGCAGCAATTCACGGGGGGCCTACGAGCAGTACTTC
CDR3aa: CASSNSRGAYEQYF

d_gene: TRBD2
abundance: .
v_gene: TRBV5-4
j_gene: TRBJ2-5
CDR3nt: TGTGCCAGCAGCCAAAAACTAGCGGGAGAAGAGACCCAGTACTTC
CDR3aa: CASSQKLAGEETQYF

d_gene: .
abundance: few
v_gene: TRBV7-3
j_gene: TRBJ1-1
CDR3nt: TGTGCCAGCAGCCCCGGCGGAATGAACACTGAAGCTTTCTTT
CDR3aa: CASSPGGMNTEAFF

d_gene: .
abundance: .
v_gene: TRBV3-1/TRBV3-2
j_gene: TRBJ2-5
CDR3nt: TGTGCCAGCAGCCAACAAGCGGATGGAGAGACCCAGTACTTC
CDR3aa: CASSQQADGETQYF

d_gene: .
abundance: few
v_gene: TRBV10-1
j_gene: TRBJ2-2
CDR3nt: TGCGCCAGCAGTGAGAACGTAGGGAACACCGGGGAGCTGTTTTTT
CDR3aa: CASSENVGNTGELFF

d_gene: .
abundance: .
v_gene: TRBV4-3
j_gene: TRBJ2-3
CDR3nt: TGCGCCAGCAGCCAAGATGCCCCGGCAGATACGCAGTATTTT
CDR3aa: CASSQDAPADTQYF

d_gene: .
abundance: few
v_gene: TRBV11-3
j_gene: TRBJ2-2
CDR3nt: TGTGCCAGCAGCTTCAACACCGGGGAGCTGTTTTTT
CDR3aa: CASSFNTGELFF

d_gene: TRBD1
abundance: .
v_gene: TRBV5-4
j_gene: TRBJ1-2
CDR3nt: TGTGCCAGCAGCCTTGTATGGACAGGGAAAATTTCGGAGGGCTACACCTTC
CDR3aa: CASSLVWTGKISEGYTF

d_gene: .
abundance: .
v_gene: TRBV6-5
j_gene: TRBJ2-7
CDR3nt: TGTGCCAGCAGAGGCGGTGAGGGCTACGAGCAGTACTTC
CDR3aa: CASRGGEGYEQYF

d_gene: .
abundance: once
v_gene: TRBV3-1/TRBV3-2
j_gene: TRBJ2-7
CDR3nt: TGTGCCAGCAGCCAAGAGGCCTACGAGCAGTACTTC
CDR3aa: CASSQEAYEQYF

d_gene: .
abundance: .
v_gene: TRBV6-5
j_gene: TRBJ1-3
CDR3nt: TGTGCCAGCAGTTACTCGCCCCCGGGGCCTGGAAACACCATATATTTT
CDR3aa: CASSYSPPGPGNTIYF